The rows below give T cell receptor beta chains drawn from one sample of a study of T cell responses to AZD1222 COVID-19 vaccine. The table came from immunoSEQ multiplex PCR; TCRdb's copy has only in-frame clones and leaves some out. The repertoire includes some 110,000 clones, 85% to 90% of them detected once, and roughly 4% sits in the top ten. This specimen consisted of peripheral blood, obtained 28 days after the second AZD1222 dose. These receptors all stem from an adult who received the AZD1222 COVID-19 vaccine. CDR3s leave out the opening cysteine and the closing phenylalanine or tryptophan. The listing skips clone size in some rows; elsewhere it reads once, few, many or a size class.

clone_size: few; v_call: TRBV19; cdr3_length: 12; cdr3_aa: ASSGGAGTGELF
clone_size: NA; v_call: TRBV28; cdr3_length: 10; cdr3_aa: ASISTGYEQY
clone_size: few; v_call: TRBV5-6; cdr3_length: 12; cdr3_aa: ASSLGGYGQPQH
clone_size: NA; v_call: TRBV5-1; cdr3_length: 12; cdr3_aa: ASSPTAGDSPLH
clone_size: NA; v_call: TRBV7-9; cdr3_length: 16; cdr3_aa: ASSLALMDSYSNQPQH
clone_size: NA; v_call: TRBV6-2/TRBV6-3; cdr3_length: 12; cdr3_aa: ASSITGNNQPQH
clone_size: NA; v_call: TRBV6-5; cdr3_length: 11; cdr3_aa: ATPPWASGEQY
clone_size: NA; v_call: TRBV7-2; cdr3_length: 11; cdr3_aa: ASSLVGGEKLF
clone_size: NA; v_call: TRBV7-7; cdr3_length: 16; cdr3_aa: ASSLYLLAGGTYNEQF
clone_size: many; v_call: TRBV30; cdr3_length: 9; cdr3_aa: AWSGNHEQY
clone_size: NA; v_call: TRBV25-1; cdr3_length: 14; cdr3_aa: ASSAPGLAGIYEQY
clone_size: NA; v_call: TRBV2; cdr3_length: 10; cdr3_aa: ASSADGDPQH
clone_size: few; v_call: TRBV24-1; cdr3_length: 14; cdr3_aa: ATSDIAGGHTGELF
clone_size: NA; v_call: TRBV27; cdr3_length: 14; cdr3_aa: ASSLSWDRAPDGYT
clone_size: NA; v_call: TRBV27; cdr3_length: 11; cdr3_aa: ASRGHNTGELF
clone_size: once; v_call: TRBV27; cdr3_length: 14; cdr3_aa: ASSVQQVSGANVLT
clone_size: NA; v_call: TRBV10-3; cdr3_length: 11; cdr3_aa: AIRDRGEDEAF
clone_size: NA; v_call: TRBV7-3; cdr3_length: 11; cdr3_aa: ASSSLGEETQY
clone_size: NA; v_call: TRBV2; cdr3_length: 9; cdr3_aa: ALGTEYEQY
clone_size: NA; v_call: TRBV2; cdr3_length: 13; cdr3_aa: ASSATGGNNEKLF
clone_size: NA; v_call: TRBV9; cdr3_length: 10; cdr3_aa: ACRGPGNTIY
clone_size: once; v_call: TRBV7-3; cdr3_length: 13; cdr3_aa: ASSPGIQANYGYT
clone_size: NA; v_call: TRBV7-2; cdr3_length: 13; cdr3_aa: ASSPSRQVNQPQH
clone_size: NA; v_call: TRBV4-1; cdr3_length: 12; cdr3_aa: ASSHEDRRQGYT
clone_size: NA; v_call: TRBV14; cdr3_length: 17; cdr3_aa: ASSRKSPQPNGDLYEQY
clone_size: NA; v_call: TRBV19; cdr3_length: 12; cdr3_aa: ASSPKGANQPQH
clone_size: once; v_call: TRBV24-1; cdr3_length: 14; cdr3_aa: ATSDTGTGVTGELF
clone_size: NA; v_call: TRBV27; cdr3_length: 13; cdr3_aa: ASSFEGQGASEQY
clone_size: NA; v_call: TRBV12-3/TRBV12-4; cdr3_length: 11; cdr3_aa: ASSFRSNQPQH
clone_size: NA; v_call: TRBV15; cdr3_length: 10; cdr3_aa: ATLGQENIQY
clone_size: NA; v_call: TRBV5-3; cdr3_length: 11; cdr3_aa: ARSPRIGNTIY
clone_size: NA; v_call: TRBV28; cdr3_length: 16; cdr3_aa: ASSLLQIRGLGYNEQF
clone_size: NA; v_call: TRBV7-9; cdr3_length: 13; cdr3_aa: ASSLLGQGRETQY
clone_size: NA; v_call: TRBV7-2; cdr3_length: 13; cdr3_aa: ASSHPGPQGDTQY
clone_size: NA; v_call: TRBV9; cdr3_length: 11; cdr3_aa: ASSGMTVEKLF
clone_size: NA; v_call: TRBV7-8; cdr3_length: 12; cdr3_aa: ASSPPGPSYEQY
clone_size: NA; v_call: TRBV28; cdr3_length: 11; cdr3_aa: AITEGFGEKLF
clone_size: once; v_call: TRBV12-3/TRBV12-4; cdr3_length: 10; cdr3_aa: ASSSGTTINT
clone_size: NA; v_call: TRBV3-1/TRBV3-2; cdr3_length: 13; cdr3_aa: ASSREDRARETQY
clone_size: few; v_call: TRBV7-2; cdr3_length: 14; cdr3_aa: ASSLESGGGQDEQY
clone_size: NA; v_call: TRBV4-2; cdr3_length: 14; cdr3_aa: ASSQAGTSGGDEQF
clone_size: NA; v_call: TRBV5-1; cdr3_length: 11; cdr3_aa: ASSWGLNAEAF
clone_size: NA; v_call: TRBV5-4; cdr3_length: 13; cdr3_aa: ASSLARTGGYEQY
clone_size: once; v_call: TRBV24-1; cdr3_length: 12; cdr3_aa: ATSAGHTYNEQF
clone_size: NA; v_call: TRBV7-9; cdr3_length: 16; cdr3_aa: ASSLVSTSDGFNEKLF